This TCR beta chain was recorded in a study of T cells in Graves' hyperthyroidism and ophthalmopathy. Study context: Peripheral blood was acquired at first diagnosis, ahead of any therapy whatsoever.

The CDR3 spans 15 residues. Per the germline V gene, CDR1 is SGHAT and CDR2 is FQNNGV. Trimming shortened V by 3 bases and J by 2 bases, and 14 bases separated the two germline ends. Amplified regions were TCR beta CDR3 sequences from RNA transcripts. The HTBI primer set was used in a first-round RT-PCR of the TCR CDR3. In TCRdb, the multiplex PCR reads were re-called with MiXCR into one record per CDR3 protein. The sample has approximately 720,000 distinct CDR3 sequences, approximately 19% seen once. Uncontrolled infection, other autoimmune disease, pregnancy or lactation excluded patients. In its sample, this clonotype was seen many times.

The sequencing sample was made of blood. The source of this sequence is a woman aged 45-65 years with Graves' hyperthyroidism that later progressed to Graves' ophthalmopathy. The chain has TRBV11-2 and TRBJ2-7; D possibly corresponds to TRBD1 (6 bases). In DNA form, the CDR3 reads TGTGCCAGCAGCTTGGGGACACTAGAAACCTACGAGCAGTACTTC. This encodes CASSLGTLETYEQYF.